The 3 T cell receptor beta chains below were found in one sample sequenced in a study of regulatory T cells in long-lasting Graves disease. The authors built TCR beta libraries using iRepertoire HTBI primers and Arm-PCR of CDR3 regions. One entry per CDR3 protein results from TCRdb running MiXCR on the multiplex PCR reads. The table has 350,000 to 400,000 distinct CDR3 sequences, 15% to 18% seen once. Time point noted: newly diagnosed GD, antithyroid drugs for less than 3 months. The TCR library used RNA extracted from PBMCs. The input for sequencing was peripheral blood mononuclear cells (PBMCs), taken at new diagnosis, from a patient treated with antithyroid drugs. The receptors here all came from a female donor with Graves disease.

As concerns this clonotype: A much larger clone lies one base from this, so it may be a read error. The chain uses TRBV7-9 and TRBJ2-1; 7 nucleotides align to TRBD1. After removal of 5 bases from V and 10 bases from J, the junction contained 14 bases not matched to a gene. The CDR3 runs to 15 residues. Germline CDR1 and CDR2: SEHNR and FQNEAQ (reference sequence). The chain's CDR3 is CASSPYSTGEYEQFF. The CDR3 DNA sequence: TGTGCCAGCAGCCCTTACTCAACAGGGGAATACGAGCAGTTCTTC.

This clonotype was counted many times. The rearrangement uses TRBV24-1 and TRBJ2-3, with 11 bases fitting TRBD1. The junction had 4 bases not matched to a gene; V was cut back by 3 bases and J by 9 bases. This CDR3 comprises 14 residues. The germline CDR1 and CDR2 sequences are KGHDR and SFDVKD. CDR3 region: CATSDVRDRGTQYF. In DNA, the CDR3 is TGTGCCACCAGTGATGTCCGGGACAGGGGGACGCAGTATTTT.

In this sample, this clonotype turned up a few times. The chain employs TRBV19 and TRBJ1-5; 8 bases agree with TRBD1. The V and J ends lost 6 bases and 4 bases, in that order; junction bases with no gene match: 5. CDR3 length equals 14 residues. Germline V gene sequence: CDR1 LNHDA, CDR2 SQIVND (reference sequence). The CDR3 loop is CASRQDRGNQPQHF. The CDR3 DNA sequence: TGTGCCAGTAGACAAGACAGGGGTAATCAGCCCCAGCATTTT.